This T cell receptor (beta chain) was captured by sequencing in a study of T cell responses to AZD1222 COVID-19 vaccine. Repertoires were generated with immunoSEQ multiplex PCR, while TCRdb's copy carries only in-frame clones and drops some. Seen here are 95,000 to 150,000 clones, more than 75% observed once, and the top ten hold around a tenth. Germline V CDR1 and CDR2: KGHSH, LQKENI. The CDR3 has 19 residues. Trimming stripped 2 bases from V and 1 base from J, with 20 bases between. This chain links TRBV18 with TRBJ2-2, with a possible D match to TRBD1 (5 bases). Here the sequenced sample was peripheral blood, taken on day 0 of AZD1222 vaccination. The receptor was derived from an adult in good health. This CDR3 reads CASSPLARVPTENTGELFF. The CDR3 nucleotides are TGTGCCAGCTCACCATTGGCCCGGGTACCGACAGAGAACACCGGGGAGCTGTTTTTT.